Following are 31 T cell receptor beta chains from one sample sequenced in a study of control samples from healthy donors and cancer patients. Produced via immunoSEQ multiplex PCR; TCRdb's table is partial and in-frame only. This sample has fewer than 500,000 clones; 75% to 95% occur once, and the top ten carry just under 6.5%. The sequencing input was PBMCs. Receptor source: a man aged 40-55 years with head and neck cancer.

In its sample, this clone was seen a few times. This rearrangement joins TRBV5-6 to TRBJ2-2; D unresolved. Between the trimmed V and J ends, which lost 2 bases and 7 bases, there was a span of 6 bases. The CDR3 is made up of 12 amino acids. Germline CDR1 SGHDT, CDR2 YYEEEE. The CDR3 DNA reads as TGTGCCAGCAGCTTCTTGGGCGGGGAGCTGTTTTTT. It encodes CASSFLGGELFF. The full variable domain, with the rest looked up from reference TRBV5-6 and TRBJ2-2, is DAGVTQSPTHLIKTRGQQVTLRCSPKSGHDTVSWYQQALGQGPQFIFQYYEEEERQRGNFPDRFSGHQFPNYSSELNVNALLLGDSALYLCASSFLGGELFFGEGSRLTVL.

This chain links TRBV5-6 with TRBJ1-1; 8 bases line up with TRBD1. The germline gives CDR1 SGHDT, CDR2 YYEEEE. The CDR3 contains 17 residues. Trimming took 0 bases from V and 1 from J; bases not matched to a gene: 8. This CDR3 is CASSLGQGTIRNTEAFF. For the CDR3, the DNA is TGTGCCAGCAGCTTGGGACAGGGGACGATAAGGAACACTGAAGCTTTCTTT.

The chain combines TRBV30 with TRBJ1-2, with D tentatively TRBD1 (5 bases). The CDR3 is made up of 11 amino acids. CDR1 and CDR2 (germline): GTSNPN, SVGIG (reference sequence). Trimming removed 2 bases from V and 10 bases from J, with 11 bases in between. The DNA of the CDR3 is TGTGCCTGGAGTAACCGGGACGCCTACACCTTC. This gives the protein CAWSNRDAYTF. The whole variable domain, remainder taken from reference TRBV30 and TRBJ1-2, is SQTIHQWPATLVQPVGSPLSLECTVEGTSNPNLYWYRQAAGRGLQLLFYSVGIGQISSEVPQNLSASRPQDRQFILSSKKLLLSDSGFYLCAWSNRDAYTFGSGTRLTVV.

Only one count was recorded for this clone. The chain has TRBV9 and TRBJ1-1; D is uncertain. The CDR3 sequence is 11 residues long. The V and J ends lost 4 bases and 5 bases respectively, with 6 bases between them. CDR1 is SGDLS, CDR2 YYNGEE, per germline. The CDR3 DNA reads as TGTGCCAGCAGCCAAGGGACTGAAGCTTTCTTT. The encoded protein is CASSQGTEAFF.

In DNA, the CDR3 is TGTGCCAGCCGTTCCACAGGGGGAGGGGATACAGATACGCAGTATTTT. This translates into CASRSTGGGDTDTQYF. The rearrangement links TRBV5-6 to TRBJ2-3; maybe TRBD1 (8 bases). This CDR3 is built from 16 residues. Trimming took off 7 bases at V and 3 bases at J, with 21 bases between the two ends. Germline lookup yields CDR1 SGHDT and CDR2 YYEEEE.

The chain couples TRBV9 to TRBJ2-2; D is unclear. V gave up 7 bases and J gave up 4 bases, with 11 bases separating them. This CDR3 is 13 amino acids long. The V gene's germline CDR1 is SGDLS and CDR2 YYNGEE. This CDR3 is CASVKGSTGELFF. The CDR3 nucleotides read TGTGCCAGCGTTAAGGGCTCCACCGGGGAGCTGTTTTTT. The whole variable domain, remainder taken from reference TRBV9 and TRBJ2-2, is DSGVTQTPKHLITATGQRVTLRCSPRSGDLSVYWYQQSLDQGLQFLIQYYNGEERAKGNILERFSAQQFPDLHSELNLSSLELGDSALYFCASVKGSTGELFFGEGSRLTVL.

J is TRBJ2-7 and V is TRBV5-1; TRBD1 matches 7 bases. Germline V CDR1 and CDR2: SGHRS, YFSETQ. The junction had 5 bases not matched to a gene; V was cut back by 4 bases and J by 1 base. CDR3 length equals 14 residues. CDR3 amino acids: CASSRGQPSYEQYF. The CDR3 DNA is TGCGCCAGCAGCCGGGGACAGCCTTCCTACGAGCAGTACTTC.

V gene TRBV5-5 combines with J gene TRBJ2-1; D remains ambiguous. Trimming left V 0 bases short and J 7 bases short, with 8 bases between. Germline V lookup: CDR1 SGHKS, CDR2 YYEKEE (reference sequence). The CDR3 is made up of 13 amino acids. As DNA, the CDR3 is TGTGCCAGCAGCTTGGTGGGCAGTAATGAGCAGTTCTTC. It codes for CASSLVGSNEQFF.

This sequence joins TRBV10-3 and TRBJ1-2; TRBD1 matches 7 bases. The germline V gene has CDR1 ENHRY and CDR2 SYGVKD. J was trimmed by 2 bases and V by 9 bases; bases with no gene match: 6. The CDR3 spans 13 residues. This CDR3 reads CAISDRSNYGYTF. CDR3 DNA sequence: TGTGCCATTTCGGACAGGTCAAACTATGGCTACACCTTC.

This clone has only one observation. The rearrangement links TRBV7-8 to TRBJ1-5; 7 nucleotides line up with TRBD1. Trimming cost V 6 bases and J 0 bases; bases outside gene matches: 5. This CDR3 contains 15 residues. CDR1 is SGHVS and CDR2 is FQNEAQ in the germline V gene. The CDR3 coding sequence is TGTGCCAGCAGGATAGACAGGGTTAGCAATCAGCCCCAGCATTTT. Translation gives CASRIDRVSNQPQHF.

This clone was recorded a few times. The chain carries TRBV10-3 and TRBJ2-1; TRBD1 matches 7 bases. The CDR3 has 12 residues. V shed 3 bases and J 8 bases; nucleotides not matched to a gene: 1. CDR1 is ENHRY, CDR2 SYGVKD, per germline. The CDR3 nucleotides read TGTGCCATCAGTGAAAGGGGGCATGAGCAGTTCTTC. Translated: CAISERGHEQFF.

In this sample, this clone turned up a few times. The chain uses TRBV7-9 and TRBJ2-7, with D perhaps assigned TRBD1 or TRBD2 (5 bases each). The CDR3 totals 15 residues. V was cut by 4 bases and J by 0 bases, with 13 bases left in between. CDR1 and CDR2 (germline): SEHNR, FQNEAQ (reference sequence). The CDR3 region is CASSSRDVSSYEQYF. DNA of the CDR3: TGTGCCAGCAGCTCCCGGGACGTGAGCTCCTACGAGCAGTACTTC.

The V gene is TRBV11-2, the J gene TRBJ1-5; no definite D call. The CDR3 is 15 amino acids. V was trimmed by 5 bases and J by 5 bases, leaving 16 bases between them. Germline lookup yields CDR1 SGHAT and CDR2 FQNNGV. CDR3 region: CASSRTGVGHQPQHF. DNA of the CDR3: TGTGCCAGCAGCCGCACGGGCGTAGGTCATCAGCCCCAGCATTTT.

This chain uses TRBV6-5 with TRBJ2-1, with D hard to call. Germline CDR1 reads MNHEY; CDR2 reads SVGAGI. V lost 6 bases, J lost 2 bases, and 11 bases lay in between. CDR3 length: 14 amino acids. The CDR3 bases are TGTGCCAGCAGGGATCCTCGGACCTACAATGAGCAGTTCTTC. Protein sequence: CASRDPRTYNEQFF.

The chain links TRBV3-1 (or the pseudogene TRBV3-2) to TRBJ2-2; D gene uncertain. Per germline, CDR1 LGHDT and CDR2 YNNKEL (reference sequence). The V gene lost 1 base and the J gene lost 0 bases, with 3 bases spanning the gap. The CDR3 is 14 amino acids. The CDR3: CASSQGPNTGELFF. The CDR3 nucleotides read TGTGCCAGCAGCCAAGGCCCGAACACCGGGGAGCTGTTTTTT.

The chain is built from TRBV7-2 and TRBJ1-1, with 7 bases lining up with TRBD1. The CDR3 has 15 residues. Per germline, CDR1 SGHTA and CDR2 FQGNSA. J lost 4 bases, V lost 5 bases, and 10 bases had no gene match. DNA of the CDR3: TGTGCCAGCAGCACCCGACAGGGATGGGTCACTGAAGCTTTCTTT. Protein: CASSTRQGWVTEAFF.

This chain connects TRBV27 to TRBJ2-1, with D perhaps matching TRBD1 or TRBD2 (7 bases each). Deletions cut 5 bases from V and 15 bases from J, with 20 bases between. This CDR3 comprises 13 residues. Germline loops: CDR1 MNHEY, CDR2 SMNVEV (reference sequence). The CDR3 nucleotides are TGTGCCAGCAGTGCCCTCGGGGGGACAGACGCGTTCTTC. This gives the protein CASSALGGTDAFF.

The genes are TRBV5-1 and TRBJ1-1, with 8 bases aligning to TRBD1. Germline V gene sequence: CDR1 SGHRS, CDR2 YFSETQ. J lost 3 bases, V lost 4 bases, and 2 bases had no gene match. The CDR3 loop spans 13 amino acids. CDR3 coding DNA: TGCGCCAGCAGCATACAGGGGGACACTGAAGCTTTCTTT. It specifies CASSIQGDTEAFF.

CDR3 protein: CASSSGSDGSYNEQFF. The DNA of the CDR3 is TGTGCCAGCAGTTCAGGCTCCGACGGCAGCTACAATGAGCAGTTCTTC. The chain couples TRBV28 to TRBJ2-1; D uncertain. Deletions cut 4 bases from V and 3 bases from J, with 16 bases between. The CDR3 totals 16 residues. Per germline, CDR1 MDHEN and CDR2 SYDVKM.

Only a few counts were recorded for this clone. The gene calls are TRBV27 and TRBJ2-7, with D uncertain. V was clipped by 3 bases and J by 5 bases, with 14 bases between them. The CDR3 contains 14 residues. The germline V gene has CDR1 MNHEY and CDR2 SMNVEV (reference sequence). The CDR3 nucleotides read TGTGCCAGCAGTTTGGCGACGCCAAGTGACGAGCAGTACTTC. This codes for CASSLATPSDEQYF.

In DNA, the CDR3 is TGTGCCAGCAGTTTCCAGATGGGGGATAATTCACCCCTCCACTTT. Encoded protein: CASSFQMGDNSPLHF. V is TRBV28 and J is TRBJ1-6, with D possibly matching TRBD1 (5 bases). CDR3 size: 15 residues. Germline CDR1 reads MDHEN; CDR2 reads SYDVKM. V was shortened by 3 bases and J by 5 bases, with 11 bases between the two germline ends.

This clone was seen just once. The chain recombines TRBV6-5 with TRBJ2-2; the match to TRBD2 covers 7 bases. Germline V gene lookup returns CDR1 MNHEY and CDR2 SVGAGI. V gave up 6 bases and J gave up 7 bases; unmatched junction bases: 11. The CDR3 consists of 15 residues. The CDR3 sequence: CASRRGGARNGELFF. As DNA, the CDR3 is TGTGCCAGCAGGAGGGGAGGGGCGCGAAACGGGGAGCTGTTTTTT.

This rearrangement joins TRBV7-9 to TRBJ2-7, with D perhaps being TRBD1 or TRBD2 (6 bases each). The germline V and J ends were trimmed by 1 base and 2 bases, with 12 bases remaining between them. Germline V gene data show CDR1 as SEHNR and CDR2 as FQNEAQ (reference sequence). This CDR3 contains 15 residues. The CDR3, as DNA: TGTGCCAGCAGCTTAGAGGGGGGCACAGCCTACGAGCAGTACTTC. Amino acid sequence: CASSLEGGTAYEQYF.

The chain employs TRBV19 and TRBJ2-1, with 14 bases that match TRBD2. Germline-derived CDR1 and CDR2 are LNHDA and SQIVND (reference sequence). With V trimmed by 5 bases and J by 0 bases, 12 bases remained unmatched. This CDR3 spans 20 amino acids. CDR3 region: CASSSPRLAGGPSSYNEQFF. The CDR3 DNA is TGTGCCAGTAGTTCACCTCGACTAGCGGGAGGGCCTAGCTCCTACAATGAGCAGTTCTTC. Together with reference TRBV19 and TRBJ2-1, the CDR3 gives the full variable domain: DGGITQSPKYLFRKEGQNVTLSCEQNLNHDAMYWYRQDPGQGLRLIYYSQIVNDFQKGDIAEGYSVSREKKESFPLTVTSAQKNPTAFYLCASSSPRLAGGPSSYNEQFFGPGTRLTVL.

This rearrangement joins TRBV28 to TRBJ1-5, with a tentative D call TRBD1 (5 bases). CDR3 length equals 15 residues. Deletions cut 3 bases from V and 0 bases from J, with 9 bases between. CDR1 is MDHEN, CDR2 SYDVKM, per germline. CDR3 nucleotide sequence: TGTGCCAGCAGTTTGGTCGGGGGTAGCAATCAGCCCCAGCATTTT. It yields the protein CASSLVGGSNQPQHF. The full variable domain, with the rest looked up from reference TRBV28 and TRBJ1-5, is DVKVTQSSRYLVKRTGEKVFLECVQDMDHENMFWYRQDPGLGLRLIYFSYDVKMKEKGDIPEGYSVSREKKERFSLILESASTNQTSMYLCASSLVGGSNQPQHFGDGTRLSIL.

This chain links TRBV5-5 with TRBJ1-5, with D possibly matching TRBD1 (6 bases). The germline gives CDR1 SGHKS, CDR2 YYEKEE (reference sequence). V lost 4 bases, J lost 2 bases, and 10 bases lay in between. This CDR3 region has 14 residues. The CDR3: CASSPRGGNQPQHF. The CDR3 nucleotides read TGTGCCAGCAGCCCCAGGGGAGGCAATCAGCCCCAGCATTTT.

The chain joins TRBV11-2 to TRBJ1-2; D not resolved. The CDR3 has 15 residues. V was pared by 0 bases and J by 2 bases, with 10 bases between. CDR1 and CDR2 from the germline V gene are SGHAT and FQNNGV. The CDR3 nucleotides are TGTGCCAGCAGCTTAGATCTGATAGACAACTATGGCTACACCTTC. It specifies CASSLDLIDNYGYTF.

This rearrangement joins TRBV18 to TRBJ1-3; D call uncertain. This CDR3 has 14 amino acids. CDR1 and CDR2 (germline): KGHSH, LQKENI. V was clipped by 6 bases and J by 4 bases, with 13 bases between them. CDR3 loop: CASSQYTLGNTIYF. In DNA, the CDR3 is TGTGCCAGCTCTCAATATACACTAGGAAACACCATATATTTT.

The chain is built from TRBV6-5 and TRBJ1-6; the D is unclear. This CDR3 has 13 amino acids. Germline assignment: CDR1 MNHEY and CDR2 SVGAGI. Trimming stripped 2 bases from V and 7 bases from J, with 6 bases between. CDR3 in DNA: TGTGCCAGCAGTTACGAGCGGAATTCACCCCTCCACTTT. Encoded protein: CASSYERNSPLHF.

The V call is TRBV2, the J call TRBJ2-7; D may be TRBD2 (6 bases). This CDR3 is 14 amino acids long. Trimming stripped 6 bases from V and 2 bases from J, with 14 bases between. The germline gives CDR1 SNHLY, CDR2 FYNNEI. CDR3 region: CASRGGDWAYEQYF. CDR3 DNA: TGTGCCAGCAGAGGTGGGGACTGGGCCTACGAGCAGTACTTC.

J is TRBJ1-1 and V is TRBV30; D remains ambiguous. CDR1 is GTSNPN and CDR2 is SVGIG in the germline V gene (reference sequence). V lost 2 bases and J lost 10, with 17 bases in between. This CDR3 contains 13 residues. The CDR3 loop reads CAWSPPGRSRAFF. Here the CDR3 DNA reads TGTGCCTGGAGTCCCCCAGGCCGTTCAAGAGCTTTCTTT.